This entry is about one T cell receptor beta chain. Its specificity is unknown. This sample is part of a study of cytomegalovirus exposure and HLA in healthy donors. Study-wide background: The same platform as the roughly 630 first-cohort repertoires was used for the 90 to 150 validation repertoires, a later analysis reported.

V was pared by 4 bases and J by 0 bases, with 8 bases of the junction left unmatched. The germline CDR1 and CDR2 sequences are SGHTA and FQGNSA. There are 17 residues in the CDR3. The table came from immunoSEQ multiplex PCR; TCRdb's copy has only in-frame clones and leaves some out. The repertoire holds some 230,000 clones, just over 90% seen once, with 1% to 1.2% in the top ten. Points from the study as a whole: A later analysis found first-cohort TCR clusters tended to co-occur in the 90 to 150 validation repertoires. The study flagged 150 to 200 TCR beta chains as cytomegalovirus-associated. Reports described diagnosis of cytomegalovirus status by the classifier as highly specific and sensitive.

This TCR was sampled from a young woman in good health and CMV-seronegative. The chain combines TRBV7-2 with TRBJ2-3; 9 bases match TRBD1. The specimen sequenced was PBMCs. The CDR3 loop reads CASSSRRGQGSTDTQYF. In nucleotides, the CDR3 is TGTGCCAGCAGCTCTAGGAGGGGACAGGGAAGCACAGATACGCAGTATTTT.